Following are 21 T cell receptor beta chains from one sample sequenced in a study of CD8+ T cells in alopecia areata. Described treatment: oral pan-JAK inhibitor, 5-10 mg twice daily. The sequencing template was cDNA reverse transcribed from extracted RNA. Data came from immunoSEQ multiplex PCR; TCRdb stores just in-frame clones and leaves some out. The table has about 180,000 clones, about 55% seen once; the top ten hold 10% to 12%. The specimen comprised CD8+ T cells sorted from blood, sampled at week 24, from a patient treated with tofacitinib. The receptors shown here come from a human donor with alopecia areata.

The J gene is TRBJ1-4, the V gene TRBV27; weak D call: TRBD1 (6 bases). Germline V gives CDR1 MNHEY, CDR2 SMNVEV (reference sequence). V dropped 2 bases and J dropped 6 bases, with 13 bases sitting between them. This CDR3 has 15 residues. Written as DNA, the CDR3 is TGTGCCAGCAGTTTAATCTCCAGGGGCGATGAAAAACTGTTTTTT. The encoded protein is CASSLISRGDEKLFF.

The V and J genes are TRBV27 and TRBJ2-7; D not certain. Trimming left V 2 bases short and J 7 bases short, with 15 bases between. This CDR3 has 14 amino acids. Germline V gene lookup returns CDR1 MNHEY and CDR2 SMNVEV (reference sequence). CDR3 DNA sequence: TGTGCCAGCAGTTTACCCGACGCTTCCGGGGAGCAGTACTTC. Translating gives CASSLPDASGEQYF.

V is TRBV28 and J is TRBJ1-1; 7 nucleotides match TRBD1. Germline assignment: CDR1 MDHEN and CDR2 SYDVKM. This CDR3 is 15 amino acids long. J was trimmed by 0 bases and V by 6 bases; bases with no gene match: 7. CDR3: CASSPSTGLNTEAFF. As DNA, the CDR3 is TGTGCCAGCAGCCCCTCGACAGGGTTGAACACTGAAGCTTTCTTT.

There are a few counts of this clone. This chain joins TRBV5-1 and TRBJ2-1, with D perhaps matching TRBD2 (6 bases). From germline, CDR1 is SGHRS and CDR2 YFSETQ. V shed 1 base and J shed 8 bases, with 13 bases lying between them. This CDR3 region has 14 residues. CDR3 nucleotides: TGCGCCAGCAGCTTGCGGGGGTTGTACGATGAGCAGTTCTTC. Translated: CASSLRGLYDEQFF.

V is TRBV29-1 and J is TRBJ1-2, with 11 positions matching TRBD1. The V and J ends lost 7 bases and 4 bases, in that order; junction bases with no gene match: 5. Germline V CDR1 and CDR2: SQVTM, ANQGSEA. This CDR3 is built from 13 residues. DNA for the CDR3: TGCAGCGGACGGACAGGGGGCGCCTATGGCTACACCTTC. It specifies CSGRTGGAYGYTF.

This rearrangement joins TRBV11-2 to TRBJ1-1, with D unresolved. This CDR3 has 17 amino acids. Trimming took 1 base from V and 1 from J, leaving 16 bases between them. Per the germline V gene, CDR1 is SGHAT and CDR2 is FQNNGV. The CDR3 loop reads CASSLGNGYQENTEAFF. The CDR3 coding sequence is TGTGCCAGCAGCTTAGGCAATGGGTATCAGGAGAACACTGAAGCTTTCTTT.

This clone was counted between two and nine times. CDR3 loop: CASSLGVTGLAKNIQYF. DNA for the CDR3: TGTGCCAGCAGCTTAGGAGTGACAGGACTAGCCAAAAACATTCAGTACTTC. This rearrangement joins TRBV7-9 to TRBJ2-4; perhaps TRBD1 as D (6 bases). The length of the CDR3 is 17 residues. Germline lookup yields CDR1 SEHNR and CDR2 FQNEAQ (reference sequence). With 1 base removed from V and 0 bases from J, the gap between germline ends came to 13 bases. Full variable domain (rest looked up from reference TRBV7-9 and TRBJ2-4): DTGVSQNPRHKITKRGQNVTFRCDPISEHNRLYWYRQTLGQGPEFLTYFQNEAQLEKSRLLSDRFSAERPKGSFSTLEIQRTEQGDSAMYLCASSLGVTGLAKNIQYFGAGTRLSVL.

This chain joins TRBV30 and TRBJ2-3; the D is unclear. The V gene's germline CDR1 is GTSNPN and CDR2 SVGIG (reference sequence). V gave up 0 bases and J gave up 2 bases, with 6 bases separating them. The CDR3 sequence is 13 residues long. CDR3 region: CAWSVGFTDTQYF. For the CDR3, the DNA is TGTGCCTGGAGTGTTGGCTTCACAGATACGCAGTATTTT.

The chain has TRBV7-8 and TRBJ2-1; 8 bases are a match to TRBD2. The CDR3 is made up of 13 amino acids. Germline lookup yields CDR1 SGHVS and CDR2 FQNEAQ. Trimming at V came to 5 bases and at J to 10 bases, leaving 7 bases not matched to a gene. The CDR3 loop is CASSPGLDWEQFF. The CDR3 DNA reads TGTGCCAGCAGCCCGGGACTAGATTGGGAGCAGTTCTTC.

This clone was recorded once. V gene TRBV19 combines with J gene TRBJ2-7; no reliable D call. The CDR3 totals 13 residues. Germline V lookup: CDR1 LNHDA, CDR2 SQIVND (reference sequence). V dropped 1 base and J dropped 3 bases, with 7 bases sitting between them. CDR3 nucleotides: TGTGCCAGTAGTATAGGACCCCTCTACGAGCAGTACTTC. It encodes CASSIGPLYEQYF.

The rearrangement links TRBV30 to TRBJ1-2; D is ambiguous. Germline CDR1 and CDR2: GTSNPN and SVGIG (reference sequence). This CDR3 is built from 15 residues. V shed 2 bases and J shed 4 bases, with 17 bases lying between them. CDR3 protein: CAWSTPGASFYGYTF. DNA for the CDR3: TGTGCCTGGAGTACCCCGGGAGCATCCTTCTATGGCTACACCTTC.

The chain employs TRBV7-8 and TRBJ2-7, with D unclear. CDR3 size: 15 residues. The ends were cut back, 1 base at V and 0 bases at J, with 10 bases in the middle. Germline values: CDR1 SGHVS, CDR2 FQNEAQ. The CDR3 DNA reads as TGTGCCAGCAGCTTAGGACGAGGAGTCTCCTACGAGCAGTACTTC. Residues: CASSLGRGVSYEQYF.

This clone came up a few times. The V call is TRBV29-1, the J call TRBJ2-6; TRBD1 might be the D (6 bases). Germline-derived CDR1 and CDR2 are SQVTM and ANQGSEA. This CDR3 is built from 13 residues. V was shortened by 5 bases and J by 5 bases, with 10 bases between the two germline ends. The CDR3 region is CSVYTGRANVLTF. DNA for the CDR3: TGCAGCGTTTATACAGGGCGGGCCAACGTCCTGACTTTC.

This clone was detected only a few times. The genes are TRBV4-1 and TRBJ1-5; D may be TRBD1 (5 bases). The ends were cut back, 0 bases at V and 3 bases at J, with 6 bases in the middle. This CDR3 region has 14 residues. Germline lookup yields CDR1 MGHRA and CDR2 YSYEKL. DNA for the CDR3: TGCGCCAGCAGCCAAGATGGGGCCAATCAGCCCCAGCATTTT. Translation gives CASSQDGANQPQHF.

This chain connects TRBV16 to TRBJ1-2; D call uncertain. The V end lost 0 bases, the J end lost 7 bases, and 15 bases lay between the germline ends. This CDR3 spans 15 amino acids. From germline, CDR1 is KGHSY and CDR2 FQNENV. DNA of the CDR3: TGTGCCAGCAGCCAATCGGGCGGCCCAGTGGTTGGCTACACCTTC. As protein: CASSQSGGPVVGYTF. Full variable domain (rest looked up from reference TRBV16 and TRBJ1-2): GEEVAQTPKHLVRGEGQKAKLYCAPIKGHSYVFWYQQVLKNEFKFLISFQNENVFDETGMPKERFSAKCLPNSPCSLEIQATKLEDSAVYFCASSQSGGPVVGYTFGSGTRLTVV.

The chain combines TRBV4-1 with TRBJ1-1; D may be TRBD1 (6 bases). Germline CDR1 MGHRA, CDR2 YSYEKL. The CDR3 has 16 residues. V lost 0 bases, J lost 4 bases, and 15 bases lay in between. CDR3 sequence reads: CASSQDSEQGGTEAFF. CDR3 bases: TGCGCCAGCAGCCAAGACTCCGAACAGGGAGGCACTGAAGCTTTCTTT.

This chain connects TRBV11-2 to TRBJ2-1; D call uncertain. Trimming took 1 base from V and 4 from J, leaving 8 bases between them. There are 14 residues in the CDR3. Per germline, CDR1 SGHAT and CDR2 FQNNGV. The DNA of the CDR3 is TGTGCCAGCAGCTTAGTCGGTAGATACAATGAGCAGTTCTTC. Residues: CASSLVGRYNEQFF.

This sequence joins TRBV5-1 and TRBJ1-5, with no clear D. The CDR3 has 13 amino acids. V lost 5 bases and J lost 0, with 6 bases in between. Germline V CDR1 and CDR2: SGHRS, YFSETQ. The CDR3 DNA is TGCGCCAGCAGACTCAGTAGCAATCAGCCCCAGCATTTT. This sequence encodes CASRLSSNQPQHF.

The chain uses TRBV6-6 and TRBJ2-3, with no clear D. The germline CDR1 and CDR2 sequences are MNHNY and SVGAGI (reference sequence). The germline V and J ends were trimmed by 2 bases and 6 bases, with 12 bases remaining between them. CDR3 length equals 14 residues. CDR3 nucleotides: TGTGCCAGCAGTTACGGCGGCCCGATGGATACGCAGTATTTT. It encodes CASSYGGPMDTQYF.

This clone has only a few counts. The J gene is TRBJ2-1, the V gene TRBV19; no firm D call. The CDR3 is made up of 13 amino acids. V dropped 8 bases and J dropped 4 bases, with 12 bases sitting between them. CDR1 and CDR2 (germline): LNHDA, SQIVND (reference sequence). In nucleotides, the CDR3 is TGTGCCAGTTGTCCAGTCGGTTACAATGAGCAGTTCTTC. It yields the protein CASCPVGYNEQFF.

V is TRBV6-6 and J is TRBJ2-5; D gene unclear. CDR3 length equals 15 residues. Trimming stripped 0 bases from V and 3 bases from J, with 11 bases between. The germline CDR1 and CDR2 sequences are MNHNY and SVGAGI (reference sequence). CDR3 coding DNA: TGTGCCAGCAGTTACTCTTTTGGACCCGAAGAGACCCAGTACTTC. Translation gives CASSYSFGPEETQYF.